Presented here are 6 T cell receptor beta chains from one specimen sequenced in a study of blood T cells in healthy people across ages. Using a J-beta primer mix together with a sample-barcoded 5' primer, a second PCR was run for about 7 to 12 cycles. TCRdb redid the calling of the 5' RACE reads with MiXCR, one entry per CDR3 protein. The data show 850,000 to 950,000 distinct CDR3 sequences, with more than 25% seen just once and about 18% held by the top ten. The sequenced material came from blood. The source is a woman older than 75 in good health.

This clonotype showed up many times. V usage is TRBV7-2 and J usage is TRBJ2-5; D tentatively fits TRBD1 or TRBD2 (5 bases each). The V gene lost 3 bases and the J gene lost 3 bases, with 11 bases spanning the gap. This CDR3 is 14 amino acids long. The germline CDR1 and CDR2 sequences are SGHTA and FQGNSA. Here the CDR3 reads CASSLGDRKETQYF. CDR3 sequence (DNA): TGTGCCAGCAGCTTGGGAGACAGAAAAGAGACCCAGTACTTC.

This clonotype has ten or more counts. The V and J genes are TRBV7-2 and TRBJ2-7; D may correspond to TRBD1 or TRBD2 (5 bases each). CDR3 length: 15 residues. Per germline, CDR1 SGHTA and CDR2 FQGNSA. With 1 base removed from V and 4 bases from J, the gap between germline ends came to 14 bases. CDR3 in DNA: TGTGCCAGCAGCTTAGTCCGGGACGGTCAGTACGAGCAGTACTTC. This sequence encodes CASSLVRDGQYEQYF.

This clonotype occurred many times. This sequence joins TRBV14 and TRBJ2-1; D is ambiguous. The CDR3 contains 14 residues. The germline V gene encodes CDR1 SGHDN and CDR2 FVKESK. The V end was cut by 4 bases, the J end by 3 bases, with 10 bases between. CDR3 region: CASSRAGLYNEQFF. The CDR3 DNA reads TGTGCCAGCAGCCGTGCAGGCCTCTACAATGAGCAGTTCTTC.

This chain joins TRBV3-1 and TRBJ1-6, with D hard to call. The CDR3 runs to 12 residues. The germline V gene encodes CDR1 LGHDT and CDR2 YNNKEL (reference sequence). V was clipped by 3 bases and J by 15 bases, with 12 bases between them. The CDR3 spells CASSQIRSLLHF. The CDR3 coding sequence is TGTGCCAGCAGCCAGATCCGCAGTCTCCTCCACTTT.

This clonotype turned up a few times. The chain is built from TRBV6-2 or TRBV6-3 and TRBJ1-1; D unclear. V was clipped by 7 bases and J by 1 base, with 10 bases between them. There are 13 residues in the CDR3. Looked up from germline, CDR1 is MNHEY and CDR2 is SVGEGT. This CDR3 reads CASTMEGNTEAFF. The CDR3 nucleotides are TGTGCCAGCACCATGGAGGGGAACACTGAAGCTTTCTTT.

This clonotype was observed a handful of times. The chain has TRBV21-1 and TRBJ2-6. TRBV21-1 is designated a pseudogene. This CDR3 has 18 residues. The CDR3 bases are TGTGCCAGCAGCAAAGTTCGGTGCCGTTTGTCTGGGGCCAACGTCCTGACTTTC. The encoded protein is CASSKVRCRLSGANVLTF.